The next 2 T cell receptor beta chains were all read from a single sample in a study of T cell responses to AZD1222 COVID-19 vaccine. Repertoires were generated with immunoSEQ multiplex PCR, while TCRdb's copy carries only in-frame clones and drops some. The data show about 110,000 clones, less than 95% seen once. The sample consisted of peripheral blood, taken 28 days after the second AZD1222 dose. Receptors originate from an adult who received the AZD1222 COVID-19 vaccine.

V gene TRBV14 combines with J gene TRBJ1-6; D uncertain. In germline, CDR1 is SGHDN, CDR2 FVKESK. The CDR3 has 16 residues. The V gene lost 1 base and the J gene lost 11 bases, with 18 bases spanning the gap. The CDR3 DNA reads as TGTGCCAGCAGCCAAGGGATAGGGTACCTTCGCCCACCCCTCCACTTT. As protein: CASSQGIGYLRPPLHF.

V usage is TRBV7-6 and J usage is TRBJ2-3; D gene uncertain. This CDR3 comprises 10 residues. Germline values: CDR1 SGHVS, CDR2 FNYEAQ. The V end was cut by 11 bases, the J end by 6 bases, with 9 bases between. The CDR3 region is CAPRPDTQYF. CDR3 nucleotides: TGTGCCCCACGGCCGGATACGCAGTATTTT. Full variable domain (missing parts from reference TRBV7-6 and TRBJ2-3): GAGVSQSPRYKVTKRGQDVALRCDPISGHVSLYWYRQALGQGPEFLTYFNYEAQQDKSGLPNDRFSAERPEGSISTLTIQRTEQRDSAMYRCAPRPDTQYFGPGTRLTVL.